A single sample gave rise to the 22 T cell receptor beta chains below, sequenced in a study of identical twins. TCRdb re-called the 5' RACE reads through MiXCR, storing one row per CDR3 protein. The data contain 500,000 or so distinct CDR3 sequences, about 20% of them singletons. The same sample was also studied in work on T cells expressing NK-cell markers.

The sequenced sample was CD4+ T cells sorted from blood. These receptors were taken from a woman aged 18-29 years in good health.

The table lists this clonotype with a few counts. J is TRBJ2-3 and V is TRBV29-1; perhaps TRBD2 as D (5 bases). Germline V gene sequence: CDR1 SQVTM, CDR2 ANQGSEA. V lost 8 bases and J 2 bases, leaving 14 bases between the germline ends. This CDR3 region has 13 residues. This chain's CDR3 is CSHPSGYTDTQYF. CDR3 coding DNA: TGCAGCCATCCTTCGGGATACACAGATACGCAGTATTTT.

This clonotype was detected ten times or more. Here the CDR3 DNA reads TGTGCCAGCAGCCTCTCGACAGGCGGCGGCTACACCTTC. Residues: CASSLSTGGGYTF. V is TRBV7-9 and J is TRBJ1-2, with D possibly being TRBD1 (6 bases). Trimming removed 5 bases from V and 8 bases from J, with 15 bases in between. Germline V gives CDR1 SEHNR, CDR2 FQNEAQ (reference sequence). CDR3 length: 13 residues.

The chain employs TRBV5-8 and TRBJ2-1, with D tentatively TRBD1 or TRBD2 (5 bases each). The CDR3 consists of 14 residues. The V end was cut by 7 bases, the J end by 0 bases, with 11 bases between. Germline V gene lookup returns CDR1 SGHTS and CDR2 YDEGEE. The CDR3, as DNA: TGTGCCAGCGGGGGTAGCGACTCCTACAATGAGCAGTTCTTC. It is translated as CASGGSDSYNEQFF.

As to this clonotype: The junction departs from germline at one end; a sequencing error may be responsible. V is TRBV3-1 and J is TRBJ1-2, with TRBD1 identical over 10 bases. The germline V gene has CDR1 LGHDT and CDR2 YNNKEL (reference sequence). The CDR3 length is 12 residues. The CDR3 DNA reads TGTGCCAGCAGCCAAGTAGGGACAGGGGTCTTCTTC. Amino acids: CASSQVGTGVFF. The full variable domain, with the rest looked up from reference TRBV3-1 and TRBJ1-2, is DTAVSQTPKYLVTQMGNDKSIKCEQNLGHDTMYWYKQDSKKFLKIMFSYNNKELIINETVPNRFSPKSPDKAHLNLHINSLELGDSAVYFCASSQVGTGVFFGSGTRLTVV.

This clonotype was found a few times. V gene TRBV20-1 combines with J gene TRBJ2-3; D is undetermined. The CDR3 has 10 residues. Looked up from germline, CDR1 is DFQATT and CDR2 is SNEGSKA (reference sequence). The CDR3 region has the DNA TGCAGCCCTCGCCGGGATACGCAGTATTTT. It encodes CSPRRDTQYF.

The genes are TRBV7-9 and TRBJ1-1, with D unclear. Germline CDR1 is SEHNR and CDR2 is FQNEAQ (reference sequence). This CDR3 has 12 residues. The V end was cut by 2 bases, the J end by 8 bases, with 9 bases between. The CDR3 sequence: CASSLTLGEAFF. CDR3 DNA: TGTGCCAGCAGCTTAACCCTCGGGGAAGCTTTCTTT.

The V and J genes are TRBV19 and TRBJ2-1, with 9 bases that match TRBD2. The CDR3 consists of 20 residues. The V and J ends lost 0 bases and 0 bases, in that order; junction bases with no gene match: 12. Germline V gene sequence: CDR1 LNHDA, CDR2 SQIVND (reference sequence). The CDR3 spells CASSIDSRLAAYISYNEQFF. The DNA of the CDR3 is TGTGCCAGTAGTATAGATAGTAGACTAGCGGCTTACATCTCCTACAATGAGCAGTTCTTC.

This clonotype was seen a handful of times. The rearrangement uses TRBV12-3 or TRBV12-4 and TRBJ2-3, with 9 bases matching TRBD2. V was clipped by 7 bases and J by 4 bases; unmatched bases: 15. The CDR3 consists of 17 residues. CDR3 nucleotide sequence: TGTGCCAGCACCCCCTCGGTGGCGGGAGGGGGGGCAGATACGCAGTATTTT. Translation: CASTPSVAGGGADTQYF.

This sequence joins TRBV7-6 and TRBJ2-5; D is undetermined. There are 14 residues in the CDR3. The V gene lost 1 base and the J gene lost 5 bases, with 11 bases spanning the gap. CDR1 SGHVS and CDR2 FNYEAQ come from the germline V gene. The DNA of the CDR3 is TGTGCCAGCAGCTTAGACCGGGCAGTGGAGACCCAGTACTTC. Translating gives CASSLDRAVETQYF.

The chain carries TRBV19 and TRBJ2-5, with 9 bases fitting TRBD2. Germline V gives CDR1 LNHDA, CDR2 SQIVND (reference sequence). The CDR3 totals 15 residues. The trim removed 6 bases at V and 0 bases at J, leaving 5 bases unmatched. The CDR3 here is CASSPRTSDQETQYF. CDR3 DNA: TGTGCCAGTAGCCCCCGGACTAGCGACCAAGAGACCCAGTACTTC. Combining the CDR3 with reference TRBV19 and TRBJ2-5 gives the whole variable domain DGGITQSPKYLFRKEGQNVTLSCEQNLNHDAMYWYRQDPGQGLRLIYYSQIVNDFQKGDIAEGYSVSREKKESFPLTVTSAQKNPTAFYLCASSPRTSDQETQYFGPGTRLLVL.

The chain carries TRBV5-1 and TRBJ2-1; the match to TRBD2 covers 13 bases. Germline V gene sequence: CDR1 SGHRS, CDR2 YFSETQ. J was trimmed by 12 bases and V by 4 bases; bases with no gene match: 10. The CDR3 has 15 residues. CDR3 sequence reads: CASSRGTSGASWQFF. DNA of the CDR3: TGCGCCAGCAGCAGGGGGACTAGCGGGGCGAGTTGGCAGTTCTTC.

The chain employs TRBV30 and TRBJ2-2; D unresolved. This CDR3 spans 13 amino acids. The germline V gene encodes CDR1 GTSNPN and CDR2 SVGIG (reference sequence). V shed 3 bases and J shed 4 bases, with 9 bases lying between them. CDR3 amino acids: CAWSPYITGELFF. The CDR3 DNA reads TGTGCCTGGAGCCCCTATATCACCGGGGAGCTGTTTTTT.

The chain has TRBV12-3 or TRBV12-4 and TRBJ2-4; D not certain. The CDR3 spans 16 residues. Trimming removed 6 bases from V and 2 bases from J, with 17 bases in between. This CDR3 is CASSPPQYKTKNIQYF. CDR3 nucleotide sequence: TGTGCCAGCAGCCCGCCCCAGTATAAAACCAAAAACATTCAGTACTTC.

This clonotype occurred a few times. The chain combines TRBV7-3 with TRBJ1-1; 9 bases line up with TRBD1. The CDR3 runs 14 residues. In germline, CDR1 is SGHTA, CDR2 FQGTGA. Trimming cost V 5 bases and J 5 bases; bases outside gene matches: 6. Here the CDR3 reads CASSGGTGRTEAFF. The CDR3 DNA reads as TGTGCCAGCAGCGGCGGGACAGGGAGAACTGAAGCTTTCTTT.

The chain uses TRBV6-5 and TRBJ2-6, with 7 bases matching TRBD2. The trim removed 0 bases at V and 0 bases at J, leaving 8 bases unmatched. Germline loops: CDR1 MNHEY, CDR2 SVGAGI. This CDR3 is built from 19 residues. The CDR3 nucleotides read TGTGCCAGCAGTTACTCGAAAACAGCGGGAAGCTCTGGGGCCAACGTCCTGACTTTC. This gives the protein CASSYSKTAGSSGANVLTF.

This clonotype appeared a few times. This chain joins TRBV10-1 and TRBJ1-1; TRBD1 matches 9 bases. Germline loops: CDR1 WNHNN, CDR2 SYGVQD (reference sequence). Trimming at V came to 3 bases and at J to 4 bases, leaving 6 bases not matched to a gene. CDR3 length: 15 residues. In DNA form, the CDR3 reads TGCGCCAGCAGTGATCCGGGACAGGGAATCACTGAAGCTTTCTTT. It translates to CASSDPGQGITEAFF.

The chain is built from TRBV6-6 and TRBJ1-2; TRBD1 matches 8 bases. V shed 4 bases and J 8 bases; nucleotides not matched to a gene: 6. Germline V gene sequence: CDR1 MNHNY, CDR2 SVGAGI (reference sequence). This CDR3 contains 13 residues. The CDR3 loop is CASSLGQGRGYTF. For the CDR3, the DNA is TGTGCCAGCAGTTTAGGACAGGGCCGAGGCTACACCTTC.

This chain uses TRBV12-3 or TRBV12-4 with TRBJ2-7; D remains unclear. Trimming removed 6 bases at V and 2 bases at J, with 11 bases between. This CDR3 contains 13 residues. The DNA for the CDR3 is TGTGCCAGCAGCCTACAGAAAACCTACGAGCAGTACTTC. It encodes CASSLQKTYEQYF.

J is TRBJ2-4 and V is TRBV24-1; TRBD1 agrees at 8 bases. The CDR3 has 13 amino acids. Germline values: CDR1 KGHDR, CDR2 SFDVKD. V lost 9 bases to trimming and J lost 8 bases; unmatched junction nucleotides: 8. The CDR3 here is CATCRGQGDIQYF. CDR3 sequence (DNA): TGTGCCACCTGCCGAGGACAGGGAGACATTCAGTACTTC.

This chain links TRBV7-2 with TRBJ1-1; D not resolved. The germline V and J ends were trimmed by 0 bases and 0 bases, with 5 bases remaining between them. Germline CDR1 is SGHTA and CDR2 is FQGNSA. The CDR3 loop spans 14 amino acids. In DNA, the CDR3 is TGTGCCAGCAGCTTAGCGCGGATGAACACTGAAGCTTTCTTT. This codes for CASSLARMNTEAFF.

The J gene is TRBJ2-1, the V gene TRBV18; weak D call: TRBD2 (5 bases). Germline lookup yields CDR1 KGHSH and CDR2 LQKENI. There are 14 residues in the CDR3. The V end lost 4 bases, the J end lost 5 bases, and 12 bases lay between the germline ends. The CDR3 nucleotides read TGTGCCAGCTCACATTCGGGGATCAACAATGAGCAGTTCTTC. Translating it yields CASSHSGINNEQFF.

This clonotype appeared a few times. This rearrangement joins TRBV5-1 to TRBJ1-1; D is possibly TRBD1 (5 bases). V was trimmed by 0 bases and J by 11 bases, leaving 11 bases between them. The CDR3 sequence is 12 residues long. CDR1 is SGHRS and CDR2 is YFSETQ in the germline V gene. DNA of the CDR3: TGCGCCAGCAGCTTGGTGGGGACGAATGCTTTCTTT. This sequence encodes CASSLVGTNAFF.